This TCR beta chain came from a study of T-cell memory formation after mild COVID-19. Study at large: TCR clusters showed largely donor specificity.

Study outcomes and limitations: Clones that contracted clustered mainly in CM and EM if CD4+ and in EMRA if CD8+. Later expanders leaned toward CD4+, whereas clones contracting from day 15 to 85 were balanced CD4/CD8. Detection of some responders pre-infection suggested pre-existing cross-reactive memory T cells participated.

CDR1 and CDR2 from the germline V gene are SGHTA and FQGTGA. With 3 bases clipped from V and 2 bases from J, the junction kept 1 base outside the gene matches. This CDR3 is built from 15 residues. This clonotype was detected a few times. Its target is unknown. TCRdb itself ran the 5' RACE reads through MiXCR, one entry per CDR3 protein. The table lists 100,000 or so distinct CDR3 sequences, roughly 10% of them singletons. This TCR was recovered from a man between 18 and 29 years old who had mild COVID-19 (a few samples of this study predate the infection). Cell type and time point are not known. Sequenced material: PBMCs or a T cell subset sorted from them (not recorded which). The chain couples TRBV7-3 to TRBJ2-1, with 10 bases aligning to TRBD2. CDR3 sequence (DNA): TGTGCCAGCAGCTTCAGCGGGGGGGCCTACAATGAGCAGTTCTTC. Its protein product is CASSFSGGAYNEQFF. Full variable domain (outside the CDR3, taken from reference TRBV7-3 and TRBJ2-1): GAGVSQTPSNKVTEKGKYVELRCDPISGHTALYWYRQSLGQGPEFLIYFQGTGAADDSGLPNDRFFAVRPEGSVSTLKIQRTERGDSAVYLCASSFSGGAYNEQFFGPGTRLTVL.